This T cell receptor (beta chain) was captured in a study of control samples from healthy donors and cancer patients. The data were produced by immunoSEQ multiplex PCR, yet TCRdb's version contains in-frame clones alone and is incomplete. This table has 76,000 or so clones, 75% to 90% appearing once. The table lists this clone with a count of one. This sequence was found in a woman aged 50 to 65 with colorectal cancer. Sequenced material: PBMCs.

Here the CDR3 reads CASSGPGQVAYGYTF. In DNA, the CDR3 is TGTGCCAGTAGTGGCCCGGGACAGGTCGCTTATGGCTACACCTTC. The rearrangement uses TRBV19 and TRBJ1-2, with 8 bases identical to TRBD1. The J segment lost 5 bases and the V segment lost 5 bases, leaving 10 bases of the junction unmatched. Per germline, CDR1 LNHDA and CDR2 SQIVND (reference sequence). The CDR3 is made up of 15 amino acids.